These T cell receptor beta chains were read from a single sample in a study of control samples from healthy donors and cancer patients. Profiling relied on immunoSEQ multiplex PCR, and the TCRdb table lists in-frame clones only, not all of them. The repertoire holds 75,000 to 90,000 clones, about 84% seen once, with 2.1% in the top ten. Source material: blood. The source is a woman aged 40-49 years in good health. CDR3s include the opening cysteine and the closing phenylalanine or tryptophan. Fields, in order: CDR3 length, V gene, J gene, clone size, D gene, CDR3 protein, CDR3 DNA. A D gene is named only where the DNA matches it firmly. Expanded clones are given a class, and other clones once, few, many or no size at all.

>18|TRBV3-1/TRBV3-2|TRBJ1-2|NA|NA
CASSQDTRGRGGTRGYTF
TGTGCCAGCAGCCAAGATACCCGGGGCAGGGGAGGGACTAGAGGCTACACCTTC
>14|TRBV5-1|TRBJ1-1|NA|TRBD1
CASKRTGGDTEAFF
TGCGCCAGCAAGAGAACAGGGGGAGACACTGAAGCTTTCTTT
>13|TRBV2|TRBJ1-1|NA|NA
CASSRQGPTEAFF
TGTGCCAGCAGTAGGCAGGGCCCCACTGAAGCTTTCTTT
>12|TRBV10-1|TRBJ2-1|NA|NA
CASSGDINEQFF
TGCGCCAGCAGTGGGGATATCAATGAGCAGTTCTTC
>15|TRBV7-2|TRBJ1-2|NA|NA
CASSLTRSESYGYTF
TGTGCCAGCAGCTTGACGAGGTCTGAATCCTATGGCTACACCTTC
>16|TRBV18|TRBJ2-3|NA|TRBD2
CASSTSGASSTDTQYF
TGTGCCAGCTCAACTAGCGGGGCCTCTAGCACAGATACGCAGTATTTT
>12|TRBV24-1|TRBJ1-1|NA|NA
CATSDFKDEAFF
TGTGCCACCAGTGATTTTAAGGATGAAGCTTTCTTT
>18|TRBV18|TRBJ2-6|NA|TRBD2
CASSRAGGALTGANVLTF
TGTGCCAGCTCACGAGCGGGGGGGGCCCTTACTGGGGCCAACGTCCTGACTTTC
>13|TRBV18|TRBJ1-2|NA|NA
CASSPDRNYGYTF
TGTGCCAGCTCACCAGACAGGAACTATGGCTACACCTTC
>15|TRBV7-9|TRBJ1-3|NA|NA
CASSSQGLAGNTIYF
TGTGCCAGCAGCTCCCAGGGGCTAGCTGGAAACACCATATATTTT
>16|TRBV7-9|TRBJ2-3|NA|NA
CASSLGGGTGTDTQYF
TGTGCCAGCAGCTTAGGGGGTGGGACCGGCACAGATACGCAGTATTTT
>15|TRBV5-1|TRBJ1-6|NA|NA
CASSLGTAQNSPLHF
TGCGCCAGCAGCTTGGGGACAGCACAAAATTCACCCCTCCACTTT
>15|TRBV6-2/TRBV6-3|TRBJ2-3|NA|NA
CASSYIRGGTDTQYF
TGTGCCAGCAGTTACATCCGGGGAGGCACAGATACGCAGTATTTT
>13|TRBV6-2/TRBV6-3|TRBJ1-1|NA|NA
CASSYLGGTEAFF
TGTGCCAGCAGTTACCTGGGGGGAACTGAAGCTTTCTTT
>17|TRBV6-2/TRBV6-3|TRBJ1-4|NA|NA
CASSSSRALSTNEKLFF
TGTGCCAGCAGTTCCTCCCGGGCGCTTTCAACTAATGAAAAACTGTTTTTT
>13|TRBV10-3|TRBJ1-6|NA|NA
CAISDSRDEPLHF
TGTGCCATCAGTGATAGTAGGGACGAACCCCTCCACTTT
>17|TRBV15|TRBJ1-2|NA|NA
CATTTEGQGGRYYGYTF
TGTGCCACCACTACCGAGGGGCAGGGAGGTCGCTACTATGGCTACACCTTC
>14|TRBV27|TRBJ1-2|few|NA
CASSAYREGGGYTF
TGTGCCAGCAGTGCATACAGGGAAGGGGGTGGCTACACCTTC
>15|TRBV6-5|TRBJ2-3|once|NA
CASRPTRVGIDTQYF
TGTGCCAGCAGGCCCACGAGGGTAGGAATAGATACGCAGTATTTT
>11|TRBV29-1|TRBJ1-2|NA|NA
CSVEGNYGYTF
TGCAGCGTTGAAGGGAACTATGGCTACACCTTC
>13|TRBV27|TRBJ2-2|NA|TRBD1
CASSLRGSGELFF
TGTGCCAGCTCACTCAGGGGGTCCGGGGAGCTGTTTTTT
>13|TRBV30|TRBJ1-1|NA|NA
CAWRIQGLTEAFF
TGTGCCTGGAGGATACAGGGATTAACTGAAGCTTTCTTT
>13|TRBV10-3|TRBJ1-4|NA|NA
CAISENNNEKLFF
TGTGCCATCAGTGAAAACAACAATGAAAAACTGTTTTTT
>14|TRBV7-2|TRBJ1-3|NA|NA
CASSLGTGGNTIYF
TGTGCCAGCAGCTTAGGAACCGGTGGAAACACCATATATTTT
>15|TRBV6-5|TRBJ2-1|NA|NA
CASRETVGAGDEQFF
TGTGCCAGTCGCGAAACTGTAGGGGCCGGGGATGAGCAGTTCTTC
>13|TRBV6-1|TRBJ1-3|NA|NA
CASSEIAGNTIYF
TGTGCCAGCAGTGAAATTGCTGGAAACACCATATATTTT
>12|TRBV30|TRBJ1-2|once|NA
CAWSGGHRGYTF
TGTGCCTGGAGTGGGGGACATCGAGGCTACACCTTC
>12|TRBV5-1|TRBJ2-3|NA|NA
CASSPDTDTQYF
TGCGCCAGCAGCCCCGACACAGATACGCAGTATTTT
>14|TRBV5-1|TRBJ2-7|NA|NA
CASSFAGGAYEQYF
TGCGCCAGCAGCTTCGCCGGGGGAGCCTACGAGCAGTACTTC
>15|TRBV5-1|TRBJ2-1|NA|TRBD1
CASSLKTGVINEQLF
TGCGCCAGCAGCTTGAAGACAGGGGTTATCAATGAGCAGCTCTTC
>18|TRBV7-9|TRBJ2-7|NA|TRBD2
CASSARPSFSGGAYEQYF
TGTGCCAGCAGCGCCCGCCCCTCATTTAGCGGGGGGGCCTACGAGCAGTACTTC
>18|TRBV3-1/TRBV3-2|TRBJ1-1|NA|TRBD1
CASSQLPGQGAPNTEAFF
TGTGCCAGCAGCCAACTTCCGGGACAGGGGGCCCCGAACACTGAAGCTTTCTTT
>15|TRBV7-2|TRBJ1-1|NA|NA
CASNPGWGSGTEAFF
TGTGCCAGCAACCCCGGTTGGGGGAGTGGAACTGAAGCTTTCTTT